The 17 T cell receptor beta chains below all came from one sample that was sequenced in a study of vaccination and CD4 T cells after COVID-19. Sequenced with the Oncomine TCR Beta short-read assay was DNA taken from cultured CD4+ T cells. One entry per CDR3 protein, called by TCRdb with MiXCR from the PCR reads. The data show about 17,000 distinct CDR3 sequences, roughly 31% seen once. Their antigens remain unidentified. The sample's treatment: roughly nine-day PBMC culture with coronavirus spike peptide pools or control peptides (ViraFEST assay). Sequences were obtained from cultured CD4+ T cells from blood. The receptor set was obtained from a human donor with COVID-19.

This clonotype showed up just a few times. This rearrangement joins TRBV20-1 to TRBJ1-2, with D tentatively TRBD1 (5 bases). The CDR3 length is 12 residues. CDR1 and CDR2 from the germline V gene are DFQATT and SNEGSKA (reference sequence). Trimming pared 1 base from V and 2 bases from J, leaving 5 bases between. The CDR3 DNA follows: TGCAGTGCTAGAGGGGGGAACTATGGCTACACCTTC. Translating gives CSARGGNYGYTF.

The chain joins TRBV7-8 to TRBJ1-6, with TRBD1 as a possible D gene (6 bases). Germline V gene lookup returns CDR1 SGHVS and CDR2 FQNEAQ. Trimming shortened V by 7 bases and J by 10 bases, and 14 bases separated the two germline ends. The CDR3 runs 13 residues. The CDR3 bases are TGTGCCAGCACCCCAGGGGCTGGGTCACCCCTCCACTTT. Translation gives CASTPGAGSPLHF.

This clonotype was observed a handful of times. The rearrangement joins TRBV27 to TRBJ2-7; weak D call: TRBD1 (5 bases). V was pared by 4 bases and J by 1 base, with 14 bases between. CDR3 length: 15 amino acids. Germline V gives CDR1 MNHEY, CDR2 SMNVEV (reference sequence). In DNA, the CDR3 is TGTGCCAGCAGTTCCACAACCGACAGTTCCTACGAGCAGTACTTC. Residues: CASSSTTDSSYEQYF.

This clonotype turned up a few times. The genes are TRBV10-1 and TRBJ1-4, with D hard to call. V was pared by 0 bases and J by 2 bases, with 7 bases between. The CDR3 runs 15 residues. Germline assignment: CDR1 WNHNN and CDR2 SYGVQD (reference sequence). The CDR3 loop is CASSESGSTNEKLFF. The DNA for the CDR3 is TGCGCCAGCAGTGAGTCTGGGTCCACTAATGAAAAACTGTTTTTT.

The chain joins TRBV18 to TRBJ1-1, with TRBD1 as a possible D gene (6 bases). CDR1 is KGHSH and CDR2 is LQKENI in the germline V gene. The CDR3 runs to 16 residues. The V end was cut by 1 base, the J end by 1 base, with 13 bases between. The CDR3, as DNA: TGTGCCAGCTCACCACTTAGTCAGGGGACGAACACTGAAGCTTTCTTT. Translation: CASSPLSQGTNTEAFF.

V and J are TRBV6-1 and TRBJ1-6, with D unresolved. The V end lost 7 bases, the J end lost 8 bases, and 15 bases lay between the germline ends. This CDR3 is built from 14 residues. Germline V gene lookup returns CDR1 MNHNS and CDR2 SASEGT. CDR3 residues: CASTPEGGYSPLHF. CDR3 bases: TGTGCCAGCACTCCAGAAGGTGGATATTCACCCCTCCACTTT.

The chain uses TRBV7-2 and TRBJ2-7; TRBD1 agrees at 11 bases. Unmatched junction bases numbered 10, after V lost 6 bases and J lost 6 bases. The CDR3 has 15 residues. Germline V gene data show CDR1 as SGHTA and CDR2 as FQGNSA. For the CDR3, the DNA is TGTGCCAGCAGGGTGACCGGGACAGGGGGGCGCGAGCAGTACTTC. Its protein is CASRVTGTGGREQYF. Together with reference TRBV7-2 and TRBJ2-7, the CDR3 gives the full variable domain: GAGVSQSPSNKVTEKGKDVELRCDPISGHTALYWYRQSLGQGLEFLIYFQGNSAPDKSGLPSDRFSAERTGGSVSTLTIQRTQQEDSAVYLCASRVTGTGGREQYFGPGTRLTVT.

This clonotype appeared a few times. The V gene is TRBV7-2, the J gene TRBJ1-5, with D perhaps TRBD1 (6 bases). Trimming removed 6 bases from V and 7 bases from J, with 13 bases in between. The germline V gene has CDR1 SGHTA and CDR2 FQGNSA. The CDR3 extends over 13 amino acids. The CDR3 spells CASSLQGYQPQHF. Written as DNA, the CDR3 is TGTGCCAGCAGTTTACAGGGATACCAGCCCCAGCATTTT.

Only a few counts were recorded for this clonotype. This sequence joins TRBV2 and TRBJ1-3; D is unresolved. This CDR3 comprises 12 residues. Trimming stripped 4 bases from V and 5 bases from J, with 6 bases between. The germline V gene has CDR1 SNHLY and CDR2 FYNNEI. CDR3 region: CASSVGRNTIYF. The CDR3, as DNA: TGTGCCAGCAGTGTGGGGAGAAACACCATATATTTT.

The genes are TRBV9 and TRBJ2-3; TRBD1 agrees at 9 bases. CDR3 length: 14 residues. Germline V gene sequence: CDR1 SGDLS, CDR2 YYNGEE. J was trimmed by 5 bases and V by 5 bases; bases with no gene match: 6. In DNA form, the CDR3 reads TGTGCCAGCAGTCCGGGACAGGGTCTAGATACGCAGTATTTT. It is translated as CASSPGQGLDTQYF.

This clonotype was seen more than once but under ten times. V gene TRBV19 combines with J gene TRBJ1-5; 8 bases are shared with TRBD1. Losses at the gene ends were 9 bases for V and 2 bases for J; bases not matched to a gene: 24. The CDR3 loop spans 20 amino acids. The V gene's germline CDR1 is LNHDA and CDR2 SQIVND (reference sequence). CDR3 sequence: CASRRTTGGKGQDGNQPQHF. The DNA of the CDR3 is TGTGCCAGCCGGCGAACTACAGGGGGAAAGGGTCAAGACGGCAATCAGCCCCAGCATTTT.

The rearrangement links TRBV2 to TRBJ2-7, with a tentative D call TRBD1 (5 bases). Germline CDR1 is SNHLY and CDR2 is FYNNEI. The CDR3 totals 14 residues. V was cut by 3 bases and J by 0 bases, with 9 bases left in between. This CDR3 is CASSDWGTSYEQYF. CDR3 DNA sequence: TGTGCCAGCAGTGATTGGGGCACCTCCTACGAGCAGTACTTC. Combining the CDR3 with reference TRBV2 and TRBJ2-7 gives the whole variable domain EPEVTQTPSHQVTQMGQEVILRCVPISNHLYFYWYRQILGQKVEFLVSFYNNEISEKSEIFDDQFSVERPDGSNFTLKIRSTKLEDSAMYFCASSDWGTSYEQYFGPGTRLTVT.

The chain combines TRBV27 with TRBJ2-7, with D hard to call. The CDR3 length is 14 residues. From germline, CDR1 is MNHEY and CDR2 SMNVEV (reference sequence). V was trimmed by 6 bases and J by 0 bases, leaving 12 bases between them. CDR3 in DNA: TGTGCCAGCAGCCCCGCTCGGAGCTCCTACGAGCAGTACTTC. This sequence encodes CASSPARSSYEQYF.

The J gene is TRBJ1-1, the V gene TRBV7-9; TRBD1 matches at 7 bases. The length of the CDR3 is 14 residues. Germline V gene sequence: CDR1 SEHNR, CDR2 FQNEAQ (reference sequence). V was clipped by 6 bases and J by 1 base; unmatched bases: 5. The CDR3 is CASRGQLTNTEAFF. Written as DNA, the CDR3 is TGTGCCAGCAGGGGACAGCTAACGAACACTGAAGCTTTCTTT.

The J gene is TRBJ2-1, the V gene TRBV5-5, with TRBD2 identical over 10 bases. Germline CDR1 is SGHKS and CDR2 is YYEKEE (reference sequence). The CDR3 sequence is 18 residues long. V lost 1 base and J lost 7; bases outside the gene matches: 14. Here the CDR3 DNA reads TGTGCCAGCAGCTTGCGCCCTAGCGGGGGATTCCCCGGGAATGAGCAGTTCTTC. Its protein is CASSLRPSGGFPGNEQFF.

The rearrangement links TRBV14 to TRBJ2-3; D is possibly TRBD2 (5 bases). The ends were cut back, 3 bases at V and 4 bases at J, with 14 bases in the middle. CDR1 is SGHDN, CDR2 FVKESK, per germline. The CDR3 is 15 amino acids. The CDR3 region is CASSQGTRDADTQYF. In nucleotides, the CDR3 is TGTGCCAGCAGCCAGGGTACCCGGGATGCAGATACGCAGTATTTT.

This clonotype was counted between two and nine times. The genes are TRBV19 and TRBJ1-1; tentative D call: TRBD1 (5 bases). The CDR3 consists of 13 residues. The V and J ends lost 6 bases and 1 base respectively, with 9 bases between them. CDR1 LNHDA and CDR2 SQIVND come from the germline V gene (reference sequence). Here the CDR3 DNA reads TGTGCCAGTAGGGGACGGACGAACACTGAAGCTTTCTTT. This codes for CASRGRTNTEAFF.